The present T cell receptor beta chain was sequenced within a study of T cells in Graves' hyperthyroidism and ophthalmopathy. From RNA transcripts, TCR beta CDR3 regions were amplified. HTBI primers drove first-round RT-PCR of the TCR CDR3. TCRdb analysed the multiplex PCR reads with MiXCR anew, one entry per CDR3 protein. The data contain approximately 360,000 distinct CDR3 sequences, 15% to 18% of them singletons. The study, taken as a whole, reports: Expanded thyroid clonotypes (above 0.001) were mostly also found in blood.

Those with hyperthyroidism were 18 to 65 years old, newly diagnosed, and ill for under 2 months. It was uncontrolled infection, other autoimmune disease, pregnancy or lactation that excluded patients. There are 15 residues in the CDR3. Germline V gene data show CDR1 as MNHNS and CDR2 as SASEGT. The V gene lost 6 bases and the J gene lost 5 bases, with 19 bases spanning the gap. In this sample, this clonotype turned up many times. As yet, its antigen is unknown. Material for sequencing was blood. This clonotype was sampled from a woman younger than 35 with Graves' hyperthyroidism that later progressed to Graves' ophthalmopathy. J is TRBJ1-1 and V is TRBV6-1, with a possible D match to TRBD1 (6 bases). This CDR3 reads CASRGVGRQGTEAFF. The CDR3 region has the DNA TGTGCCAGCAGGGGGGTGGGGCGCCAGGGGACTGAAGCTTTCTTT.